The 25 T cell receptor beta chains in this list originate from one sample, sequenced in a study of cytomegalovirus exposure and HLA in healthy donors. Primers: 60 Vbeta forward and 13 Jbeta reverse. Sequencing used immunoSEQ multiplex PCR; TCRdb keeps in-frame clones, though not all of them. The sample contains about 140,000 clones, roughly four fifths of which appear only once. The sample comprised PBMCs. The receptor source for this set is a woman in her thirties or forties in good health and CMV-seronegative.

This chain links TRBV11-2 with TRBJ2-3, with 8 bases matching TRBD1. Germline CDR1 and CDR2: SGHAT and FQNNGV. V trimming: 3 bases; J trimming: 2 bases; junction bases outside the gene matches: 7. This CDR3 has 16 residues. The CDR3 region is CASSFSPTGDTDTQYF. CDR3 bases: TGTGCCAGCAGCTTTTCCCCGACAGGGGACACAGATACGCAGTATTTT.

This clone was observed once. The chain has TRBV30 and TRBJ2-7; 7 positions agree with TRBD2. V lost 3 bases, J lost 5 bases, and 22 bases stayed unmatched. This CDR3 has 18 residues. In germline, CDR1 is GTSNPN, CDR2 SVGIG (reference sequence). CDR3 amino acids: CAWRSGREQRGRLHEQYF. In DNA, the CDR3 is TGTGCCTGGAGATCCGGTAGGGAACAGCGGGGAAGGTTACACGAGCAGTACTTC.

V and J are TRBV2 and TRBJ2-1, with 13 bases lining up with TRBD2. The V and J ends lost 6 bases and 10 bases, in that order; junction bases with no gene match: 15. The CDR3 totals 17 residues. From germline, CDR1 is SNHLY and CDR2 FYNNEI. The CDR3 DNA follows: TGTGCCAGCAGCCGCTCCCAACTAGCGGGGGGGGTAGGCGAGCAGTTCTTC. Translation gives CASSRSQLAGGVGEQFF.

The chain carries TRBV7-8 and TRBJ2-4; TRBD2 aligns across 8 bases. V trimming: 5 bases; J trimming: 3 bases; junction bases outside the gene matches: 6. The CDR3 runs 15 residues. In germline, CDR1 is SGHVS, CDR2 FQNEAQ. CDR3 region: CASSESGGNKNIQYF. The CDR3 DNA reads as TGTGCCAGCAGCGAAAGCGGGGGTAACAAAAACATTCAGTACTTC.

The CDR3 DNA reads as TGTGCCAGTAGTATAGCCGCGGGGGGGGCGAGCTCCTACAATGAGCAGTTCTTC. Encoded protein: CASSIAAGGASSYNEQFF. This chain joins TRBV19 and TRBJ2-1; TRBD2 agrees at 9 bases. Trimming cost V 1 base and J 0 bases; bases outside gene matches: 7. Per the germline V gene, CDR1 is LNHDA and CDR2 is SQIVND (reference sequence). The CDR3 spans 18 residues.

The chain has TRBV2 and TRBJ1-5, with TRBD1 as a possible D gene (5 bases). V gave up 8 bases and J gave up 4 bases, with 18 bases separating them. This CDR3 has 15 amino acids. Per the germline V gene, CDR1 is SNHLY and CDR2 is FYNNEI. The CDR3 sequence: CASEKGSGKNQPQHF. CDR3 nucleotide sequence: TGTGCCAGCGAAAAGGGTTCAGGGAAAAATCAGCCCCAGCATTTT.

V is TRBV5-1 and J is TRBJ1-2, with 7 bases lining up with TRBD1. The trim removed 4 bases at V and 2 bases at J, leaving 5 bases unmatched. Germline lookup yields CDR1 SGHRS and CDR2 YFSETQ. This CDR3 is built from 14 residues. The chain's CDR3 is CASSPGGRNYGYTF. The CDR3 nucleotides are TGCGCCAGCAGCCCAGGGGGGCGGAACTATGGCTACACCTTC.

The V gene is TRBV9, the J gene TRBJ2-5; 12 positions match TRBD2. The CDR3 spans 14 residues. With V trimmed by 7 bases and J by 4 bases, 5 bases remained unmatched. CDR1 and CDR2 from the germline V gene are SGDLS and YYNGEE. CDR3 residues: CASSSGGAGETQYF. The CDR3 DNA reads TGTGCCAGCTCTAGCGGGGGGGCAGGAGAGACCCAGTACTTC.

Only a few counts were recorded for this clone. This chain joins TRBV5-6 and TRBJ2-6, with 7 bases that match TRBD1. The CDR3 is 17 amino acids. Germline V gene data show CDR1 as SGHDT and CDR2 as YYEEEE. V lost 4 bases and J lost 0; bases outside the gene matches: 7. CDR3 in amino acids: CASSLTGKYSGANVLTF. The CDR3 DNA is TGTGCCAGCAGCCTGACAGGGAAATACTCTGGGGCCAACGTCCTGACTTTC.

This chain joins TRBV5-6 and TRBJ1-1; a possible D gene is TRBD1 (5 bases). The CDR3 covers 15 residues. Deletions cut 3 bases from V and 3 bases from J, with 15 bases between. Germline V CDR1 and CDR2: SGHDT, YYEEEE. The CDR3: CASSSPQGMDTEAFF. In DNA form, the CDR3 reads TGTGCCAGCAGCTCCCCCCAGGGTATGGACACTGAAGCTTTCTTT.

The gene calls are TRBV7-8 and TRBJ2-7; D not resolved. The V gene lost 1 base and the J gene lost 6 bases, with 19 bases spanning the gap. This CDR3 is built from 16 residues. Looked up from germline, CDR1 is SGHVS and CDR2 is FQNEAQ. CDR3 amino acids: CASSLGARAEDTEQYF. The CDR3 bases are TGTGCCAGCAGCTTAGGAGCCCGAGCAGAGGATACCGAGCAGTACTTC.

The CDR3 protein is CASSLDPGGTSGGNEQFF. The CDR3, as DNA: TGCGCCAGCAGCTTAGACCCGGGAGGGACTAGCGGGGGGAATGAGCAGTTCTTC. This chain uses TRBV5-1 with TRBJ2-1, with 15 bases identical to TRBD2. Losses at the gene ends were 2 bases for V and 7 bases for J; bases not matched to a gene: 10. CDR1 and CDR2 from the germline V gene are SGHRS and YFSETQ. This CDR3 comprises 18 residues.

The chain is built from TRBV7-8 and TRBJ1-3, with 7 bases that match TRBD1. Germline V gene data show CDR1 as SGHVS and CDR2 as FQNEAQ. V shed 6 bases and J 2 bases; nucleotides not matched to a gene: 7. This CDR3 spans 15 amino acids. CDR3 amino acids: CASRSDRETGNTIYF. The DNA for the CDR3 is TGTGCCAGCAGATCTGACAGGGAGACTGGAAACACCATATATTTT.

V and J are TRBV7-9 and TRBJ1-2; D is unresolved. The CDR3 loop spans 17 amino acids. Germline lookup yields CDR1 SEHNR and CDR2 FQNEAQ (reference sequence). V lost 1 base, J lost 1 base, and 16 bases lay in between. The CDR3 DNA sequence: TGTGCCAGCAGCTTAGACCAACAGAGCTCCTTTAACTATGGCTACACCTTC. Translation: CASSLDQQSSFNYGYTF.

This sequence joins TRBV6-1 and TRBJ1-1, with TRBD1 matching 7 bases. CDR3 size: 13 residues. CDR1 is MNHNS and CDR2 is SASEGT in the germline V gene. With V trimmed by 3 bases and J by 7 bases, 5 bases remained unmatched. The CDR3 coding sequence is TGTGCCAGCAGTGATCGGCAGGGGGTTGAAGCTTTCTTT. Translated: CASSDRQGVEAFF.

The chain links TRBV7-9 to TRBJ2-3, with a possible D match to TRBD2 (5 bases). The CDR3 consists of 15 residues. Trimming pared 1 base from V and 0 bases from J, leaving 8 bases between. Germline values: CDR1 SEHNR, CDR2 FQNEAQ (reference sequence). Here the CDR3 reads CASSLVGGSTDTQYF. The CDR3 DNA reads as TGTGCCAGCAGCTTAGTGGGCGGGAGCACAGATACGCAGTATTTT. Full variable domain (rest looked up from reference TRBV7-9 and TRBJ2-3): DTGVSQNPRHKITKRGQNVTFRCDPISEHNRLYWYRQTLGQGPEFLTYFQNEAQLEKSRLLSDRFSAERPKGSFSTLEIQRTEQGDSAMYLCASSLVGGSTDTQYFGPGTRLTVL.

The rearrangement joins TRBV19 to TRBJ1-2, with no clear D. This CDR3 comprises 13 residues. CDR1 is LNHDA and CDR2 is SQIVND in the germline V gene (reference sequence). V lost 6 bases and J lost 4, with 12 bases in between. The CDR3, as DNA: TGTGCCAGTAGCACTTTCTCAGGCTATGGCTACACCTTC. As protein: CASSTFSGYGYTF.

The genes are TRBV7-8 and TRBJ2-1, with D perhaps matching TRBD2 (5 bases). The germline V gene encodes CDR1 SGHVS and CDR2 FQNEAQ. This CDR3 is built from 14 residues. With 5 bases removed from V and 8 bases from J, the gap between germline ends came to 16 bases. The chain's CDR3 is CASSEGPARDEQFF. CDR3 in DNA: TGTGCCAGCAGCGAGGGCCCCGCGAGGGATGAGCAGTTCTTC.

The CDR3 DNA is TGTGCCAGCAGCACCCGGGGTAAGGCAGATACGCAGTATTTT. Its protein product is CASSTRGKADTQYF. The chain combines TRBV9 with TRBJ2-3; perhaps TRBD2 as D (5 bases). This CDR3 has 14 amino acids. Germline V gene sequence: CDR1 SGDLS, CDR2 YYNGEE. Trimming took 4 bases from V and 4 from J, leaving 13 bases between them. Combining the CDR3 with reference TRBV9 and TRBJ2-3 gives the whole variable domain DSGVTQTPKHLITATGQRVTLRCSPRSGDLSVYWYQQSLDQGLQFLIQYYNGEERAKGNILERFSAQQFPDLHSELNLSSLELGDSALYFCASSTRGKADTQYFGPGTRLTVL.

The chain employs TRBV2 and TRBJ2-5; no clear D gene. Germline V gives CDR1 SNHLY, CDR2 FYNNEI. V shed 6 bases and J shed 2 bases, with 10 bases lying between them. The CDR3 is made up of 13 amino acids. The CDR3 nucleotides are TGTGCCAGCAGCAGAGACTTACAAGAGACCCAGTACTTC. The encoded protein is CASSRDLQETQYF.

This clone has a handful of counts. The rearrangement joins TRBV9 to TRBJ2-2, with D perhaps matching TRBD1 (6 bases). CDR1 and CDR2 from the germline V gene are SGDLS and YYNGEE. This CDR3 is built from 16 residues. The V end lost 0 bases, the J end lost 9 bases, and 18 bases lay between the germline ends. The DNA of the CDR3 is TGTGCCAGCAGCGTAGAGGGGCAGGGGCCGAATCGGGAGCTGTTTTTT. Protein: CASSVEGQGPNRELFF.

This clone has more than one count but fewer than ten. The V and J genes are TRBV4-1 and TRBJ2-1, with 7 bases matching TRBD1. The V gene end was trimmed by 6 bases and the J gene end by 6 bases; junction bases not matched to a gene: 5. CDR3 length: 13 amino acids. Germline lookup yields CDR1 MGHRA and CDR2 YSYEKL. CDR3 amino acids: CASRQGSGNEQFF. The CDR3 DNA reads TGCGCCAGCAGACAGGGGTCAGGCAATGAGCAGTTCTTC.

The gene calls are TRBV28 and TRBJ1-2; the D gene is possibly TRBD1 (5 bases). In germline, CDR1 is MDHEN, CDR2 SYDVKM. The CDR3 consists of 14 residues. V shed 3 bases and J shed 4 bases, with 12 bases lying between them. CDR3 sequence reads: CASSLELTVYGYTF. Here the CDR3 DNA reads TGTGCCAGCAGTTTGGAACTGACAGTCTATGGCTACACCTTC.

In its sample, this clone was seen once. The gene calls are TRBV4-2 and TRBJ1-2; the match to TRBD1 covers 9 bases. V was clipped by 1 base and J by 4 bases; unmatched bases: 4. The CDR3 is 15 amino acids. CDR1 is LGHNA, CDR2 YNFKEQ, per germline. This chain's CDR3 is CASSQGTGQGYGYTF. The CDR3 nucleotides read TGTGCCAGCAGCCAAGGGACGGGACAGGGCTATGGCTACACCTTC.

This clone was recorded a few times. V usage is TRBV6-1 and J usage is TRBJ1-2; D possibly corresponds to TRBD1 (6 bases). Germline V gene sequence: CDR1 MNHNS, CDR2 SASEGT. CDR3 length equals 15 residues. The CDR3 DNA follows: TGTGCAAGCTCCAACAGGGACGGAATCGGAGATGGCTACACCTTC. It specifies CASSNRDGIGDGYTF.